The rows below give T cell receptor beta chains drawn from one sample of a study of control samples from healthy donors and cancer patients. Assay: immunoSEQ multiplex PCR; the TCRdb copy retains only in-frame clones and omits some. The repertoire holds around 64,000 clones, with approximately 90% as singletons. The sample consisted of PBMCs. These receptors came from a man aged 55 to 70 with colorectal cancer. CDR3s include the opening cysteine and the closing phenylalanine or tryptophan. A D gene is named only where the DNA matches it firmly. Only some rows state a clone size, as once, few, many or a class for expanded clones.

cdr3_aa: CASSFLGGEGYTF
cdr3_nt: TGTGCCAGCAGTTTCCTAGGGGGCGAGGGCTACACCTTC
j_call: TRBJ1-2
clone_size: NA
v_call: TRBV6-5
d_call: TRBD1

cdr3_aa: CASSAQGSPGEKLFF
cdr3_nt: TGTGCCAGCAGTGCCCAGGGGAGCCCTGGTGAAAAACTGTTTTTT
j_call: TRBJ1-4
clone_size: NA
v_call: TRBV6-6
d_call: NA

cdr3_aa: CASSSTGRANYGYTF
cdr3_nt: TGTGCCAGCAGTTCCACAGGACGCGCTAACTATGGCTACACCTTC
j_call: TRBJ1-2
clone_size: NA
v_call: TRBV28
d_call: NA

cdr3_aa: CAISDLGGLGANVLTF
cdr3_nt: TGTGCCATCAGTGATCTCGGGGGCCTCGGGGCCAACGTCCTGACTTTC
j_call: TRBJ2-6
clone_size: NA
v_call: TRBV10-3
d_call: NA

cdr3_aa: CATSRDGKSADTQYF
cdr3_nt: TGTGCCACCAGCAGAGATGGGAAAAGTGCAGATACGCAGTATTTT
j_call: TRBJ2-3
clone_size: NA
v_call: TRBV15
d_call: NA

cdr3_aa: CASSENPLFF
cdr3_nt: TGTGCCAGCAGTGAAAATCCGCTGTTTTTT
j_call: TRBJ2-2
clone_size: few
v_call: TRBV2
d_call: NA

cdr3_aa: CASELVGLDTQYF
cdr3_nt: TGTGCCAGCGAGCTTGTCGGTTTGGATACGCAGTATTTT
j_call: TRBJ2-3
clone_size: NA
v_call: TRBV6-5
d_call: NA

cdr3_aa: CASSPLLPGQAAKNIQYF
cdr3_nt: TGTGCCAGCAGCCCACTCCTCCCGGGACAGGCTGCCAAAAACATTCAGTACTTC
j_call: TRBJ2-4
clone_size: NA
v_call: TRBV7-3
d_call: TRBD1

cdr3_aa: CASSLRQPRPLHF
cdr3_nt: TGTGCCAGCAGCTTACGACAGCCCAGACCCCTCCACTTT
j_call: TRBJ1-6
clone_size: NA
v_call: TRBV11-2
d_call: NA

cdr3_aa: CASSTDSLIPEKLFF
cdr3_nt: TGTGCCAGCAGCACAGACAGTTTGATCCCTGAAAAACTGTTTTTT
j_call: TRBJ1-4
clone_size: NA
v_call: TRBV7-9
d_call: NA

cdr3_aa: CASTQGQRLSSGANVLTF
cdr3_nt: TGTGCCAGCACCCAAGGACAGAGACTAAGCTCTGGGGCCAACGTCCTGACTTTC
j_call: TRBJ2-6
clone_size: NA
v_call: TRBV3-1/TRBV3-2
d_call: NA

cdr3_aa: CASSTQWGGSGNTIYF
cdr3_nt: TGTGCCAGCAGCACCCAATGGGGTGGCTCTGGAAACACCATATATTTT
j_call: TRBJ1-3
clone_size: NA
v_call: TRBV7-2
d_call: NA

cdr3_aa: CASSLLNRVAGRYEQYF
cdr3_nt: TGTGCCAGCAGTTTATTAAATAGGGTAGCGGGGCGCTACGAGCAGTACTTC
j_call: TRBJ2-7
clone_size: NA
v_call: TRBV27
d_call: TRBD2